The TCR beta chain described here comes from a study of T-cell reconstitution after alpha-beta-depleted transplantation in children. Overall study results and limits: It was surviving recipient T cells and thymic progenitors that gave some patients high TCRbeta diversity at day 60. Alpha-beta T cells about two months after transplant reportedly derived from several hundred expanded graft clones. When one year had passed after transplant, most T-cell counts and diversity came from newly produced T cells.

The CDR3 runs 12 residues. V was cut by 2 bases and J by 3 bases, with 5 bases left in between. This clonotype was seen a few times. Its target is not known. This sample's TCRbeta library carried unique molecular identifier barcodes. TCRdb passed the PCR reads through MiXCR, listing each CDR3 protein once. The sample holds 250,000 to 300,000 distinct CDR3 sequences, 10% seen once. This receptor was identified in a boy in the first two years of life with acute myeloid leukemia, due to receive a stem cell transplant. This chain connects TRBV12-3 or TRBV12-4 to TRBJ2-7; D remains unclear. Here the sequenced sample was PBMCs, taken before TCRalphabeta/CD19-depleted stem cell transplant. CDR3 bases: TGTGCCAGCAGTTTATACCGCTACGAGCAGTACTTC. It codes for CASSLYRYEQYF.